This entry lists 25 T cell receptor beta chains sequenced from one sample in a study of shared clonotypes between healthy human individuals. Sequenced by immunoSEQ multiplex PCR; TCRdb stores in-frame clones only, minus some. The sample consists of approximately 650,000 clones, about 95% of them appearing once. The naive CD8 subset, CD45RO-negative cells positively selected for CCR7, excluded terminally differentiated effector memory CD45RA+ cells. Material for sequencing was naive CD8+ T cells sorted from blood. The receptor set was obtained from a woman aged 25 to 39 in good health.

The CDR3: CASSLSSGSFYNEQFF. The CDR3 DNA reads TGTGCCAGCAGTTTATCGAGCGGGAGTTTCTACAATGAGCAGTTCTTC. The J gene is TRBJ2-1, the V gene TRBV27, with TRBD2 matching over 8 bases. Germline V CDR1 and CDR2: MNHEY, SMNVEV (reference sequence). V lost 0 bases, J lost 3 bases, and 4 bases stayed unmatched. The CDR3 length is 16 residues.

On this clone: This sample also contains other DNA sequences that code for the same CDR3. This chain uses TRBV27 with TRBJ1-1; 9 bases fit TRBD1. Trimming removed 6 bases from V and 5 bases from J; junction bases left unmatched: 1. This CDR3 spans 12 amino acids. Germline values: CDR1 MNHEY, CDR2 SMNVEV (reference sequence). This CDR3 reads CASRTGGTEAFF. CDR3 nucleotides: TGTGCCAGCAGGACAGGGGGGACTGAAGCTTTCTTT.

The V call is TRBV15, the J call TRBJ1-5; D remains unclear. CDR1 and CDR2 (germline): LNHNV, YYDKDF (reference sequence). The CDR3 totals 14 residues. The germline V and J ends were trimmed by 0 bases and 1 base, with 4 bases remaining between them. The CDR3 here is CATSRDMSNQPQHF. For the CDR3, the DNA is TGTGCCACCAGCAGAGACATGAGCAATCAGCCCCAGCATTTT.

The CDR3 region is CASSLGGVYGYTF. As DNA, the CDR3 is TGTGCCAGCAGTTTGGGAGGGGTTTATGGCTACACCTTC. This rearrangement joins TRBV28 to TRBJ1-2; D possibly corresponds to TRBD1 (5 bases). Germline CDR1 MDHEN, CDR2 SYDVKM. The CDR3 consists of 13 residues. V lost 3 bases and J lost 5, with 10 bases in between.

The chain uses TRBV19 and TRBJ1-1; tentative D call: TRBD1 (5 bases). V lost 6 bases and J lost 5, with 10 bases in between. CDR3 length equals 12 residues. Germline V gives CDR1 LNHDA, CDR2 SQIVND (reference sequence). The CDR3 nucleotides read TGTGCCAGTAGCTGGGGGAGGACTGAAGCTTTCTTT. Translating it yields CASSWGRTEAFF.

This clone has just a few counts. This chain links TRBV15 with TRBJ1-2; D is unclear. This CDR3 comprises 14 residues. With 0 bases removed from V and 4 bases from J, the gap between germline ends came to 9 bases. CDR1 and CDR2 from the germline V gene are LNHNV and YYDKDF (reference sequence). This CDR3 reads CATSRDRAGYGYTF. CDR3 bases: TGTGCCACCAGCAGAGATCGGGCAGGCTATGGCTACACCTTC.

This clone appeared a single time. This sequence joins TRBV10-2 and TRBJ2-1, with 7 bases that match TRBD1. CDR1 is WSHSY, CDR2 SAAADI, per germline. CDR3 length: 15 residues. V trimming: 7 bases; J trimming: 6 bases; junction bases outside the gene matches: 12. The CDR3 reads CASTLTGTAPNEQFF. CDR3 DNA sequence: TGCGCCAGCACCCTGACCGGGACAGCTCCCAATGAGCAGTTCTTC.

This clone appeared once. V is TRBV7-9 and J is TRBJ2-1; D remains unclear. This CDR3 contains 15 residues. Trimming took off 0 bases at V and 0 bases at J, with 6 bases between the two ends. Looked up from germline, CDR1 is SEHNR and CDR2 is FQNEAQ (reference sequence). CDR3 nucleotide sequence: TGTGCCAGCAGCTTAGCTCGTACCTCCTACAATGAGCAGTTCTTC. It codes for CASSLARTSYNEQFF.

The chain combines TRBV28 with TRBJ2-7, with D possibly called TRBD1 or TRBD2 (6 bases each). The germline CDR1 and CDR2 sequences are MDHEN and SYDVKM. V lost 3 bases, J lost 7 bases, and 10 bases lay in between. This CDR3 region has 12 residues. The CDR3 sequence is CASSFQGREQYF. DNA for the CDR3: TGTGCCAGCAGTTTTCAGGGGAGGGAGCAGTACTTC. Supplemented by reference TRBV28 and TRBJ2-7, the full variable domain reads DVKVTQSSRYLVKRTGEKVFLECVQDMDHENMFWYRQDPGLGLRLIYFSYDVKMKEKGDIPEGYSVSREKKERFSLILESASTNQTSMYLCASSFQGREQYFGPGTRLTVT.

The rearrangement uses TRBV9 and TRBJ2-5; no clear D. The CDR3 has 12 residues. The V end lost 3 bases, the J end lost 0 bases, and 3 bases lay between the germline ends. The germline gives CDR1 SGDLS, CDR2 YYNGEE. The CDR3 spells CASSGNQETQYF. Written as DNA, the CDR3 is TGTGCCAGCAGCGGAAACCAAGAGACCCAGTACTTC.

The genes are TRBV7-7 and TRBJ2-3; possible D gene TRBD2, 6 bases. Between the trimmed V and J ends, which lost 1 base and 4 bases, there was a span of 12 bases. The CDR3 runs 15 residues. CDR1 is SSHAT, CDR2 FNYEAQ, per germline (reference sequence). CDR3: CASSLGPSVSDTQYF. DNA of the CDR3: TGTGCCAGCAGCTTAGGCCCTAGCGTCTCAGATACGCAGTATTTT.

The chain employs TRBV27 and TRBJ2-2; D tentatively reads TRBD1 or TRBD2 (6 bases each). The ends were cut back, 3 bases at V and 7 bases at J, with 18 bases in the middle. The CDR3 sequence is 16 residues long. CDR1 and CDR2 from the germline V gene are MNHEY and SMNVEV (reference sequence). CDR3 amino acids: CASSFLRWGAGGELFF. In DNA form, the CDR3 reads TGTGCCAGCAGTTTCCTCCGCTGGGGGGCGGGCGGGGAGCTGTTTTTT.

For the CDR3, the DNA is TGCGCCAGCAGTGTTGTCAGCTACGAGCAGTACTTC. It specifies CASSVVSYEQYF. The rearrangement joins TRBV10-2 to TRBJ2-7; the D is unclear. The V gene lost 4 bases and the J gene lost 3 bases, with 7 bases spanning the gap. Germline V gene sequence: CDR1 WSHSY, CDR2 SAAADI. This CDR3 spans 12 amino acids.

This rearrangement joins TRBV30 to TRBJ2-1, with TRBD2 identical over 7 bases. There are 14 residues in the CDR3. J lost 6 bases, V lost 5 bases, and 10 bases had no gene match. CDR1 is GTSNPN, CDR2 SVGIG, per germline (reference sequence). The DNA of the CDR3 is TGTGCCTGGGGATTCGGCGGGAGAGGCAATGAGCAGTTCTTC. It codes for CAWGFGGRGNEQFF.

The DNA for the CDR3 is TGTGCCAGCAGTCTGGGCGGTAGCCTATACGAGCAGTACTTC. Translated: CASSLGGSLYEQYF. The J gene is TRBJ2-7, the V gene TRBV27; D remains unclear. V was pared by 5 bases and J by 4 bases, with 15 bases between. Per germline, CDR1 MNHEY and CDR2 SMNVEV (reference sequence). The length of the CDR3 is 14 residues.

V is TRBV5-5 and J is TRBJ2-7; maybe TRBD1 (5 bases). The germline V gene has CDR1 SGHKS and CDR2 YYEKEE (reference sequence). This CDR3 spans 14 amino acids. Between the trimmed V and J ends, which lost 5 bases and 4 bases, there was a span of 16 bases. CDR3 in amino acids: CASSWPGRGYEQYF. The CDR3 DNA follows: TGTGCCAGCAGTTGGCCCGGTAGGGGATACGAGCAGTACTTC.

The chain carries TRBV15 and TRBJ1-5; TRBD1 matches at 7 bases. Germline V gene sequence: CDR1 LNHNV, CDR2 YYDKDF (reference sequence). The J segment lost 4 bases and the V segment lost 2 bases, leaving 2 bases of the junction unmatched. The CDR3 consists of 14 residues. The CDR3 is CATSRLTGNQPQHF. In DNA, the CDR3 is TGTGCCACCAGCAGACTGACAGGGAATCAGCCCCAGCATTTT.

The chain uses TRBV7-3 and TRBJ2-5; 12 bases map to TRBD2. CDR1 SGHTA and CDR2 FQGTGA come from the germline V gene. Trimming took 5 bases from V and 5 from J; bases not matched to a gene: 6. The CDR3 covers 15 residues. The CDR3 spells CASSVLAGGEETQYF. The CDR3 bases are TGTGCCAGCAGCGTACTAGCGGGAGGCGAGGAGACCCAGTACTTC.

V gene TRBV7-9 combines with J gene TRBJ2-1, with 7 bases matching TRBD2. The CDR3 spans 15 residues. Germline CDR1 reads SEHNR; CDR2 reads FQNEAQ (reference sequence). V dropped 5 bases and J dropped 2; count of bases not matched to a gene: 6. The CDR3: CASSRVSGTYNEQFF. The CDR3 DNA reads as TGTGCCAGCAGCCGGGTGAGCGGGACCTACAATGAGCAGTTCTTC. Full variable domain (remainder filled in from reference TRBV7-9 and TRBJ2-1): DTGVSQNPRHKITKRGQNVTFRCDPISEHNRLYWYRQTLGQGPEFLTYFQNEAQLEKSRLLSDRFSAERPKGSFSTLEIQRTEQGDSAMYLCASSRVSGTYNEQFFGPGTRLTVL.

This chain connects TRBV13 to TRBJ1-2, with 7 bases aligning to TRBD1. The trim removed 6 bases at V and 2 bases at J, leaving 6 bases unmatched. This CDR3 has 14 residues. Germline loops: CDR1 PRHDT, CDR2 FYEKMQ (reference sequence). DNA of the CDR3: TGTGCCAGCAGGGTAGGACAGGAAAACTATGGCTACACCTTC. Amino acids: CASRVGQENYGYTF. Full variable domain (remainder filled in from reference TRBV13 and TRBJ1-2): AAGVIQSPRHLIKEKRETATLKCYPIPRHDTVYWYQQGPGQDPQFLISFYEKMQSDKGSIPDRFSAQQFSDYHSELNMSSLELGDSALYFCASRVGQENYGYTFGSGTRLTVV.

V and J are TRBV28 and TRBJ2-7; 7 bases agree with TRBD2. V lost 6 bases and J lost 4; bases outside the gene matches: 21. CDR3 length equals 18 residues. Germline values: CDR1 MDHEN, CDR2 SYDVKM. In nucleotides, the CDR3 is TGTGCCAGCAGCTCCCTTATGATCCTAGCGGACGATTCTTACGAGCAGTACTTC. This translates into CASSSLMILADDSYEQYF.

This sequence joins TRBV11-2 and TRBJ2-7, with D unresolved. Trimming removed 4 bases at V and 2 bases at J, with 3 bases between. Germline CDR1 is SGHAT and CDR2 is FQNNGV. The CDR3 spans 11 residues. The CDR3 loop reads CASSYTYEQYF. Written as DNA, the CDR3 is TGTGCCAGCAGCTATACCTACGAGCAGTACTTC.

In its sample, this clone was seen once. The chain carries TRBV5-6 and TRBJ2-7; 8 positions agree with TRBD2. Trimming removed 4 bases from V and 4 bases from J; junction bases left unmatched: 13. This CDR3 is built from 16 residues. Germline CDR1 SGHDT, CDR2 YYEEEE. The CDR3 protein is CASSPYSGKRVYEQYF. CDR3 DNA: TGTGCCAGCAGCCCGTATAGCGGGAAGCGAGTATACGAGCAGTACTTC.

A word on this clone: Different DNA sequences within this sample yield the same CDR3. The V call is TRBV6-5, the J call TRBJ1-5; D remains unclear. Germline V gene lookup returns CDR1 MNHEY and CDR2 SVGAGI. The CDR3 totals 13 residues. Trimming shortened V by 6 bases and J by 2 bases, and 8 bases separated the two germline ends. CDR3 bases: TGTGCCAGCAGCTACGGGGGCAATCAGCCCCAGCATTTT. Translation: CASSYGGNQPQHF.

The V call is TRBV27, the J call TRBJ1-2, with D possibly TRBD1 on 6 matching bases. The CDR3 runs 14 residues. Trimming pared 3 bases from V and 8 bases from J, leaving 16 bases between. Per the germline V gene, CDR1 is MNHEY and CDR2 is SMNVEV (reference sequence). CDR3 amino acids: CASSLEGGASGYTF. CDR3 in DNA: TGTGCCAGCAGTTTGGAGGGGGGCGCGTCAGGCTACACCTTC.